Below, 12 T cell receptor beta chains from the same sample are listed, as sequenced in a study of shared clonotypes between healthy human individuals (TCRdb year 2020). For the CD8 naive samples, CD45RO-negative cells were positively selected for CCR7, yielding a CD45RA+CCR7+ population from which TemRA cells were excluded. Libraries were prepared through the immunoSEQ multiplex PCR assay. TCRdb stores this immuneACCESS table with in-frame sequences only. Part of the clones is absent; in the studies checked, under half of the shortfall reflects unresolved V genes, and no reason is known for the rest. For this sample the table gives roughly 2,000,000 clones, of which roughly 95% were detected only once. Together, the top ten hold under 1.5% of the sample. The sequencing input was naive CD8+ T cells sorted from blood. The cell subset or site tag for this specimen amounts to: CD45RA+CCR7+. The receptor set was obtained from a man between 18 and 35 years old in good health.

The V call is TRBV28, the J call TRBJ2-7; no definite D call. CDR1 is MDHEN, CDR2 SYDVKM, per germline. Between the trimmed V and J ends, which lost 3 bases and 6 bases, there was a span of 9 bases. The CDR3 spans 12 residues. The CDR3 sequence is CASSFTRLEQYF. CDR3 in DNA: TGTGCCAGCAGTTTCACGCGGCTCGAGCAGTACTTC.

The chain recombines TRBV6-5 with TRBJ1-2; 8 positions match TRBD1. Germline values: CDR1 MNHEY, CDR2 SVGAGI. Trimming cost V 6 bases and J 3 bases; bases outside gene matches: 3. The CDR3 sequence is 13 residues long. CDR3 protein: CASSPGQDYGYTF. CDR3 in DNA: TGTGCCAGCAGCCCGGGACAGGACTATGGCTACACCTTC.

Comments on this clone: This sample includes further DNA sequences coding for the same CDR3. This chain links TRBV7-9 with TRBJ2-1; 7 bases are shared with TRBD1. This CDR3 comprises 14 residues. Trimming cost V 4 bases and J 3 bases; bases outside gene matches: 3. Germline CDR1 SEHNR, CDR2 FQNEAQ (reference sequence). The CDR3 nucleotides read TGTGCCAGCAGCTCCCGGGACAGCTACAATGAGCAGTTCTTC. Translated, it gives CASSSRDSYNEQFF.

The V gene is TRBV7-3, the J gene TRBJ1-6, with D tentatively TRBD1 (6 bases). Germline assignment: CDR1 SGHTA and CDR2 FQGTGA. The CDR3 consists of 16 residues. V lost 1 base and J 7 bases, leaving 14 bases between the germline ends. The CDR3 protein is CASSLRGAGPNSPLHF. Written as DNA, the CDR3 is TGTGCCAGCAGCTTAAGGGGGGCAGGGCCGAATTCACCCCTCCACTTT.

For the CDR3, the DNA is TGCGCCAGCAGCCAGTCTAGCGGGGTTCCCTACGAGCAGTACTTC. Translating gives CASSQSSGVPYEQYF. The genes are TRBV4-1 and TRBJ2-7; 9 bases line up with TRBD2. The CDR3 has 15 amino acids. V shed 3 bases, J shed 2 bases, and the junction held 5 bases outside the gene matches. Germline CDR1 and CDR2: MGHRA and YSYEKL.

CDR3: CASSRSGGGADTQYF. DNA for the CDR3: TGCGCCAGCAGCCGTAGCGGGGGAGGCGCAGATACGCAGTATTTT. The chain couples TRBV5-1 to TRBJ2-3; TRBD2 agrees at 9 bases. The CDR3 covers 15 residues. Unmatched junction bases numbered 7, after V lost 4 bases and J lost 4 bases. From germline, CDR1 is SGHRS and CDR2 YFSETQ. Full variable domain (missing parts from reference TRBV5-1 and TRBJ2-3): KAGVTQTPRYLIKTRGQQVTLSCSPISGHRSVSWYQQTPGQGLQFLFEYFSETQRNKGNFPGRFSGRQFSNSRSEMNVSTLELGDSALYLCASSRSGGGADTQYFGPGTRLTVL.

The CDR3 protein is CSVDMDRNSYEQYF. CDR3 DNA sequence: TGCAGCGTTGACATGGACAGAAACTCATACGAGCAGTACTTC. The chain carries TRBV29-1 and TRBJ2-7, with D perhaps TRBD1 (6 bases). The CDR3 runs to 14 residues. Per germline, CDR1 SQVTM and CDR2 ANQGSEA. V lost 3 bases to trimming and J lost 4 bases, with 16 bases between them.

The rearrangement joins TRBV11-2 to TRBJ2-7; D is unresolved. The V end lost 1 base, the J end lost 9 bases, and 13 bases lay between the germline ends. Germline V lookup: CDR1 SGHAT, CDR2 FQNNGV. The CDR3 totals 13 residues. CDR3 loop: CASSLGVGDGQYF. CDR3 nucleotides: TGTGCCAGCAGCTTAGGGGTGGGTGACGGGCAGTACTTC.

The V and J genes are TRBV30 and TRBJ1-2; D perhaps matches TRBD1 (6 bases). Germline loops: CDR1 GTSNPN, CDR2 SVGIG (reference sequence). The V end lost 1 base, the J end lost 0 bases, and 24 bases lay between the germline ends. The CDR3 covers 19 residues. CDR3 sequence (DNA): TGTGCCTGGAGTGGTAACAGGGAAGGAGCTGGTGTGGCTAACTATGGCTACACCTTC. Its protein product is CAWSGNREGAGVANYGYTF.

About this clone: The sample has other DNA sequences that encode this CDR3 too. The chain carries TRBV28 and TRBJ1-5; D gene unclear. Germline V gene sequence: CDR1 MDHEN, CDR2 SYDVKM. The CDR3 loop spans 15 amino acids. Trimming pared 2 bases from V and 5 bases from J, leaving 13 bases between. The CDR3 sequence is CASSLEGGGDQPQHF. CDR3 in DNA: TGTGCCAGCAGTTTAGAGGGTGGAGGTGATCAGCCCCAGCATTTT.

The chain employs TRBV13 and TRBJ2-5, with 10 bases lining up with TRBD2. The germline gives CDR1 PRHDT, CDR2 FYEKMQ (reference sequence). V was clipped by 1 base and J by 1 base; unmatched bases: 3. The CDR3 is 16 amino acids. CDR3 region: CASSLEASGGQETQYF. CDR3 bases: TGTGCCAGCAGCTTAGAGGCTAGCGGGGGCCAAGAGACCCAGTACTTC. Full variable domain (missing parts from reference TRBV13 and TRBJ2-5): AAGVIQSPRHLIKEKRETATLKCYPIPRHDTVYWYQQGPGQDPQFLISFYEKMQSDKGSIPDRFSAQQFSDYHSELNMSSLELGDSALYFCASSLEASGGQETQYFGPGTRLLVL.

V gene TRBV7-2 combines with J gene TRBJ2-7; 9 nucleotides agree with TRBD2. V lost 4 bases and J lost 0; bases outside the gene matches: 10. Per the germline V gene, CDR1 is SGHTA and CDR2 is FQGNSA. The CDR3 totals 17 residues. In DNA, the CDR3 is TGTGCCAGCAGCTGGGGGGAGCTAGCGGGGAGCTCCTACGAGCAGTACTTC. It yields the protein CASSWGELAGSSYEQYF.